This TCR beta chain emerged from a study of T cells in Graves' hyperthyroidism and ophthalmopathy. Patients having uncontrolled infection, another autoimmune disease, pregnancy or lactation were not included. Germline V lookup: CDR1 KGHSH, CDR2 LQKENI. The V end lost 4 bases, the J end lost 2 bases, and 12 bases lay between the germline ends. The CDR3 loop spans 15 amino acids. RNA transcripts were the template for amplifying TCR beta CDR3 regions. The HTBI primer set served for first-round RT-PCR of the TCR CDR3. TCRdb itself ran the multiplex PCR reads through MiXCR, one entry per CDR3 protein. The data contain about 100,000 distinct CDR3 sequences, about 15% of them seen just once; the ten biggest clones take up 35% to 45%.

This chain links TRBV18 with TRBJ1-3; D unclear. The sequence was collected from a woman between 45 and 60 years old with Graves' hyperthyroidism. Sequencing was done on a sample of blood. DNA of the CDR3: TGTGCCAGCTCACGGTCCGATGGTGCTGGAAACACCATATATTTT. This encodes CASSRSDGAGNTIYF.